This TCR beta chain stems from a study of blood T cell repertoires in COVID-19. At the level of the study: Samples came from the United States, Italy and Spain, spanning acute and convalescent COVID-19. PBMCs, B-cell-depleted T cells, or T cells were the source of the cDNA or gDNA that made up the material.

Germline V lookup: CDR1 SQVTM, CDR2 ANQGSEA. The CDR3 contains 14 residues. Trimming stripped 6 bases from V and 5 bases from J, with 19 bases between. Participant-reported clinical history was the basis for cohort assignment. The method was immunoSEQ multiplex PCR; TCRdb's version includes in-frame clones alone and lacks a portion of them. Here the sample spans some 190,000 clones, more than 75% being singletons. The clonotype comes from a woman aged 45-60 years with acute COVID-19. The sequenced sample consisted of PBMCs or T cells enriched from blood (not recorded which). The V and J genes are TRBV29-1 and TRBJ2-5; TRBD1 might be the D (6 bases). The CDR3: CSVGRPTGLETQYF. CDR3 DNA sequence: TGCAGCGTAGGAAGGCCCACAGGGCTCGAGACCCAGTACTTC.